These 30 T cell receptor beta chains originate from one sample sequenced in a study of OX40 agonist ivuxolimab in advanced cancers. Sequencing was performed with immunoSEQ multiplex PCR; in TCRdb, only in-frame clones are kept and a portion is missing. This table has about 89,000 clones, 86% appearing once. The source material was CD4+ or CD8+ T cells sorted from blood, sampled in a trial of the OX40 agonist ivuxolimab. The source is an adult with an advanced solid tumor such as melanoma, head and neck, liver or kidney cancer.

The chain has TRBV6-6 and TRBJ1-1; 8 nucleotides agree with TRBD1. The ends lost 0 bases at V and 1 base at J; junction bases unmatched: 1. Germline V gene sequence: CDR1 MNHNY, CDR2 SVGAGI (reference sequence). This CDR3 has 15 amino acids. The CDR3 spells CASSYSDRGNTEAFF. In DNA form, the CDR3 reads TGTGCCAGCAGTTACTCAGACAGGGGGAACACTGAAGCTTTCTTT.

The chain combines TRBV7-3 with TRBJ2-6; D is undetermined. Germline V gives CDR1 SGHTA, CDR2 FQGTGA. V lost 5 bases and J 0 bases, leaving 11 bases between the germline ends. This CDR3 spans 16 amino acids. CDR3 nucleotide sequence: TGTGCCAGCAGCCCCAGCGATCTCTCTGGGGCCAACGTCCTGACTTTC. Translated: CASSPSDLSGANVLTF.

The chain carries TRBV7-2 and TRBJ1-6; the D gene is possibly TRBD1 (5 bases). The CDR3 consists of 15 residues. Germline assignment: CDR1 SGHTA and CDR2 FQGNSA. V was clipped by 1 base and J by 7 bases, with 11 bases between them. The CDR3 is CASSLEGRANSPLHF. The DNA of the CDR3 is TGTGCCAGCAGCTTAGAGGGCAGGGCCAATTCACCCCTCCACTTT. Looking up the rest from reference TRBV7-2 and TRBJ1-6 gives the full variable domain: GAGVSQSPSNKVTEKGKDVELRCDPISGHTALYWYRQSLGQGLEFLIYFQGNSAPDKSGLPSDRFSAERTGGSVSTLTIQRTQQEDSAVYLCASSLEGRANSPLHFGNGTRLTVT.

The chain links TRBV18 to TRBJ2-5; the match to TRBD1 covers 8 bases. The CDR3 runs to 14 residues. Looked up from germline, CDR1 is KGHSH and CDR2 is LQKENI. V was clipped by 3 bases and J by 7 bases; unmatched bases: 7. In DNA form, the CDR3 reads TGTGCCAGCTCACCCATAGGACAGGGAGGGACCCAGTACTTC. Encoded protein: CASSPIGQGGTQYF.

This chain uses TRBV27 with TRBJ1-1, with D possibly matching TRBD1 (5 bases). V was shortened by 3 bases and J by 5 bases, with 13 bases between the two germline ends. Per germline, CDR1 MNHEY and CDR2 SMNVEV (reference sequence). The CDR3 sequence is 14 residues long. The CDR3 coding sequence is TGTGCCAGCAGTTTCCGGCAGGGTTGGACTGAAGCTTTCTTT. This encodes CASSFRQGWTEAFF.

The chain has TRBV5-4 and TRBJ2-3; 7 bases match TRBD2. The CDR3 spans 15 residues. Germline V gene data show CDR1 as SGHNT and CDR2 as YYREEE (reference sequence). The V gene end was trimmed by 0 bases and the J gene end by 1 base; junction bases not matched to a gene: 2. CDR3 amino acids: CASSLVLAGTDTQYF. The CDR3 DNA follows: TGTGCCAGCAGCTTGGTTCTAGCGGGCACAGATACGCAGTATTTT.

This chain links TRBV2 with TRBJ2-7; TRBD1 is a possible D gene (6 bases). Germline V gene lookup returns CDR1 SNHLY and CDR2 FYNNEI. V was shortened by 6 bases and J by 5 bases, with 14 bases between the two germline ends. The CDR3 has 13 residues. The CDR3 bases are TGTGCCAGCAGCTCAGCGGACAGAAACGAGCAGTACTTC. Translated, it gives CASSSADRNEQYF.

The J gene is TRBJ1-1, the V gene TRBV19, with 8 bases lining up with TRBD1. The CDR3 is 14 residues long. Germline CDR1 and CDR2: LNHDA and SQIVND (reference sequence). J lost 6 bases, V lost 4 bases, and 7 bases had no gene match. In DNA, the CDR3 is TGTGCCAGTAGTAGGTTGGACAGGGTGGCTGAAGCTTTCTTT. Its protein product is CASSRLDRVAEAFF. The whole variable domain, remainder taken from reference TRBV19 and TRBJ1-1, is DGGITQSPKYLFRKEGQNVTLSCEQNLNHDAMYWYRQDPGQGLRLIYYSQIVNDFQKGDIAEGYSVSREKKESFPLTVTSAQKNPTAFYLCASSRLDRVAEAFFGQGTRLTVV.

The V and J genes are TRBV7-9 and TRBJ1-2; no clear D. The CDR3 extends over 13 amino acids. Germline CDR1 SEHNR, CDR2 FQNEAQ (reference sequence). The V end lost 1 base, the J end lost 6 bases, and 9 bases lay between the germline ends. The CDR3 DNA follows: TGTGCCAGCAGCTTAGAGGGATCGGATGGCTACACCTTC. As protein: CASSLEGSDGYTF.

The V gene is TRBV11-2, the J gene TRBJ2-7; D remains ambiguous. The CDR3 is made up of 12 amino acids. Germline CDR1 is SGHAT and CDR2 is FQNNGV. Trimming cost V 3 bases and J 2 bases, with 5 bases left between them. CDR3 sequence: CASSLGTYEQYF. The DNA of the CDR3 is TGTGCCAGCAGCTTGGGAACCTACGAGCAGTACTTC.

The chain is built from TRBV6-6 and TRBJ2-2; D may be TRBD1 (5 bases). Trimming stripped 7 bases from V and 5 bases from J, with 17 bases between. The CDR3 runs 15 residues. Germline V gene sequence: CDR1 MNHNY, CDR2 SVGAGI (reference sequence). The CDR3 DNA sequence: TGTGCCAGCAACCCACGGGCAGGGCGGACCGGGGAGCTGTTTTTT. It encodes CASNPRAGRTGELFF.

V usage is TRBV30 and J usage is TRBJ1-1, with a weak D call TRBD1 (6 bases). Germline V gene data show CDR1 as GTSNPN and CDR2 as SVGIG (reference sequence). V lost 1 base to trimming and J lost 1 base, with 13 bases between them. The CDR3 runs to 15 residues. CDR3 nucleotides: TGTGCCTGGAGTGCGCCGGGACATTGGAACACTGAAGCTTTCTTT. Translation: CAWSAPGHWNTEAFF.

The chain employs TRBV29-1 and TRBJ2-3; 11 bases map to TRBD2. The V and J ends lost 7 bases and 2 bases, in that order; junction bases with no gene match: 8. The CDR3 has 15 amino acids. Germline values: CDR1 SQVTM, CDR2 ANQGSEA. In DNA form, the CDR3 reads TGCAGCGCCAGGGGTAGCGGGGGGGCCACAGATACGCAGTATTTT. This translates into CSARGSGGATDTQYF.

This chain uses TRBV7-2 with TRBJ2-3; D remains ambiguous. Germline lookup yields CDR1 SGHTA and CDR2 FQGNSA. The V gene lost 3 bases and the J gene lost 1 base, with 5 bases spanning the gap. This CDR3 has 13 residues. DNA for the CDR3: TGTGCCAGCAGCTTTAGCCGCACAGATACGCAGTATTTT. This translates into CASSFSRTDTQYF.

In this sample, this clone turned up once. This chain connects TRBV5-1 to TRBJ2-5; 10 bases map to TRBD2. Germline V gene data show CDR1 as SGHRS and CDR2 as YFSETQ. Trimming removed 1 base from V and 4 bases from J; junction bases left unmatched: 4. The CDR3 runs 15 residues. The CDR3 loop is CASSLPSGSRETQYF. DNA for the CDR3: TGCGCCAGCAGCTTGCCTAGCGGGAGTCGAGAGACCCAGTACTTC. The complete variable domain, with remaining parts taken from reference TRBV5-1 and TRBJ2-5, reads KAGVTQTPRYLIKTRGQQVTLSCSPISGHRSVSWYQQTPGQGLQFLFEYFSETQRNKGNFPGRFSGRQFSNSRSEMNVSTLELGDSALYLCASSLPSGSRETQYFGPGTRLLVL.

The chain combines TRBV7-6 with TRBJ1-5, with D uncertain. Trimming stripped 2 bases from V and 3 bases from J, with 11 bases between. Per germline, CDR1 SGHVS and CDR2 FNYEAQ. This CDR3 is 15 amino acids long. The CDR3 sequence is CASSLQSGFNQPQHF. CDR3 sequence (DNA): TGTGCCAGCAGCTTACAGTCAGGTTTCAATCAGCCCCAGCATTTT.

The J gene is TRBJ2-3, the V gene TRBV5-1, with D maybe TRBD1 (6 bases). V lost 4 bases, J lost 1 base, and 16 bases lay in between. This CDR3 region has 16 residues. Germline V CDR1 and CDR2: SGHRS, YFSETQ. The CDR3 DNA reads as TGCGCCAGCAGCCGCGGCCCAGGGGATGGCACAGATACGCAGTATTTT. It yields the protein CASSRGPGDGTDTQYF.

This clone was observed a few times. In DNA form, the CDR3 reads TGCGCCAGCAGTAGTGTAGGGACAGATACGCAGTATTTT. Translating gives CASSSVGTDTQYF. The chain links TRBV5-1 to TRBJ2-3; D ambiguous. The CDR3 is 13 amino acids. With 5 bases removed from V and 3 bases from J, the gap between germline ends came to 10 bases. Looked up from germline, CDR1 is SGHRS and CDR2 is YFSETQ.

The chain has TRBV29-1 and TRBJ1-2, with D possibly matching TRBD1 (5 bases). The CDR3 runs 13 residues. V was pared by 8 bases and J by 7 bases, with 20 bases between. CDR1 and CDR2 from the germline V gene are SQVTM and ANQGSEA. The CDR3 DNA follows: TGCAGCATTCGACAGCCACTACGGAGTGGCTACACCTTC. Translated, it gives CSIRQPLRSGYTF.

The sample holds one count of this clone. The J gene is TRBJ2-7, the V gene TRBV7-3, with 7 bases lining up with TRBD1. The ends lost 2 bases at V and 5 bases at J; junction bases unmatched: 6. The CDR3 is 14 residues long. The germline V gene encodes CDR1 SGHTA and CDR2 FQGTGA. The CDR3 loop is CASSLQGVDNEQYF. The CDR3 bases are TGTGCCAGCAGCTTACAGGGGGTAGACAACGAGCAGTACTTC.

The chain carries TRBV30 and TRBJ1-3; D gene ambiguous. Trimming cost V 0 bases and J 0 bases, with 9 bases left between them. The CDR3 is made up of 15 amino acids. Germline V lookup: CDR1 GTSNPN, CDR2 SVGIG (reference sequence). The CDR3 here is CAWSVSGSSGNTIYF. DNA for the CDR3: TGTGCCTGGAGTGTATCCGGGAGCTCTGGAAACACCATATATTTT.

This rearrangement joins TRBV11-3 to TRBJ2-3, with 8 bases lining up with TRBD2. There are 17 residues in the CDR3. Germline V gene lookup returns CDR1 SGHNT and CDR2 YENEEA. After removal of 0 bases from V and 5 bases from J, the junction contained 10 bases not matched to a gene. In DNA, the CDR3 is TGTGCCAGCAGCTTAGATCAATTAGCGGGGCGTCAAGATACGCAGTATTTT. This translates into CASSLDQLAGRQDTQYF.

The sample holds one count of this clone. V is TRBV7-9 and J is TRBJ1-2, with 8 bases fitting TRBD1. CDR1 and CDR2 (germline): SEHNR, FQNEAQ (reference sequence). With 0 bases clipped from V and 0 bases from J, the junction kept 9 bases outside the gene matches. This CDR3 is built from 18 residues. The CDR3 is CASSLAWAGGRSNYGYTF. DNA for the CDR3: TGTGCCAGCAGCTTAGCGTGGGCAGGGGGCAGGTCTAACTATGGCTACACCTTC.

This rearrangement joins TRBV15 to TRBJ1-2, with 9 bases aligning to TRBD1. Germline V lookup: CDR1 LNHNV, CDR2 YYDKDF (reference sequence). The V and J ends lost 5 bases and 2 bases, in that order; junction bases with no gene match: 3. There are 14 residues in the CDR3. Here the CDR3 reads CATSLGTGNYGYTF. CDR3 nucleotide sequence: TGTGCCACCAGCCTTGGGACAGGGAACTATGGCTACACCTTC.

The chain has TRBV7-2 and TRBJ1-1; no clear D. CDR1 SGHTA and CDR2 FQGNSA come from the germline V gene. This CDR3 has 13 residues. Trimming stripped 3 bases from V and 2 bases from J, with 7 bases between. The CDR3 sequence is CASSFAINTEAFF. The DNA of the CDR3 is TGTGCCAGCAGCTTCGCCATAAACACTGAAGCTTTCTTT. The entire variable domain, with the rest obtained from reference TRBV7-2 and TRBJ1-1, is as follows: GAGVSQSPSNKVTEKGKDVELRCDPISGHTALYWYRQSLGQGLEFLIYFQGNSAPDKSGLPSDRFSAERTGGSVSTLTIQRTQQEDSAVYLCASSFAINTEAFFGQGTRLTVV.

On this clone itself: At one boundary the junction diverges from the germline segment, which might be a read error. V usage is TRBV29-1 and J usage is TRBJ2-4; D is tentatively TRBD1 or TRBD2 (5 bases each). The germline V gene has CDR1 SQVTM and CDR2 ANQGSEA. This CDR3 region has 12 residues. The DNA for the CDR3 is TGTTCGGGGCAGGTAGCCAAAAACATTCAGTACTTC. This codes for CSGQVAKNIQYF.

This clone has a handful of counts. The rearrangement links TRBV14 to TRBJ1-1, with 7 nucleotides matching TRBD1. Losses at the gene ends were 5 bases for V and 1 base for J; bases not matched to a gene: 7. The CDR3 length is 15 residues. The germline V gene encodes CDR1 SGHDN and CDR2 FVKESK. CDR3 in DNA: TGTGCCAGCAGCTTGGGACAGAGCTGGAACACTGAAGCTTTCTTT. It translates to CASSLGQSWNTEAFF. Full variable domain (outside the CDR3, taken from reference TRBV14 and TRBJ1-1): EAGVTQFPSHSVIEKGQTVTLRCDPISGHDNLYWYRRVMGKEIKFLLHFVKESKQDESGMPNNRFLAERTGGTYSTLKVQPAELEDSGVYFCASSLGQSWNTEAFFGQGTRLTVV.

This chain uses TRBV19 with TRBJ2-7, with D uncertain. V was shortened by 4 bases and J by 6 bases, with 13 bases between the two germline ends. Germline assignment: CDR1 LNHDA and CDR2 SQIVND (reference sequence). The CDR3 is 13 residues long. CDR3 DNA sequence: TGTGCCAGTAGTAAACGACTCGACTCCGAGCAGTACTTC. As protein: CASSKRLDSEQYF. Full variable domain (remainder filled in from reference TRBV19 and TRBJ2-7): DGGITQSPKYLFRKEGQNVTLSCEQNLNHDAMYWYRQDPGQGLRLIYYSQIVNDFQKGDIAEGYSVSREKKESFPLTVTSAQKNPTAFYLCASSKRLDSEQYFGPGTRLTVT.

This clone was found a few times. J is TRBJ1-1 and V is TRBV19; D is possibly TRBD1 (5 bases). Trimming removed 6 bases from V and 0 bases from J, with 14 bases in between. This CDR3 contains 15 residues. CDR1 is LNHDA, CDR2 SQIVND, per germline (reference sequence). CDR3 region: CASRVQGTMNTEAFF. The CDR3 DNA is TGTGCCAGTAGGGTTCAAGGGACGATGAACACTGAAGCTTTCTTT.

CDR3 amino acids: CASGPASGTTKNIQYF. CDR3 in DNA: TGTGCTAGTGGCCCGGCTTCCGGGACAACCAAAAACATTCAGTACTTC. This chain links TRBV12-5 with TRBJ2-4, with D possibly TRBD1 on 6 matching bases. CDR3 length: 16 amino acids. Germline V CDR1 and CDR2: LGHNT, FRNRAP. The ends were cut back, 6 bases at V and 2 bases at J, with 17 bases in the middle.